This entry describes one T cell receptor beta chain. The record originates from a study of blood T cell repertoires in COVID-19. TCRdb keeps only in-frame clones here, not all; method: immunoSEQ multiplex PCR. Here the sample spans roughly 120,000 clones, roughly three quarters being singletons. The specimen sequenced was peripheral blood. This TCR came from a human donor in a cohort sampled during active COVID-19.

CDR3 in amino acids: CASSSGRAYEQYF. CDR3 coding DNA: TGTGCCAGTAGTAGCGGGAGGGCCTACGAGCAGTACTTC. V gene TRBV19 combines with J gene TRBJ2-7; 9 nucleotides align to TRBD2. The germline gives CDR1 LNHDA, CDR2 SQIVND (reference sequence). The V and J ends lost 4 bases and 2 bases, in that order; junction bases with no gene match: 0. This CDR3 comprises 13 residues.